Presented here are 31 T cell receptor beta chains from one specimen sequenced in a study of T cells after yellow fever vaccination. TCRdb re-called the 5' RACE reads through MiXCR, storing one row per CDR3 protein. The profile covers some 600,000 distinct CDR3 sequences, with about 12% appearing a single time and about 15% taken by the ten largest. The sequencing used PBMCs, collected on the day of the yellow fever booster vaccination. The receptors come from a man aged 25-40 years who received the YFV17D yellow fever vaccine.

This clonotype was seen only a few times. The rearrangement uses TRBV20-1 and TRBJ2-3, with 7 bases identical to TRBD1. CDR1 is DFQATT, CDR2 SNEGSKA, per germline (reference sequence). The V gene end was trimmed by 7 bases and the J gene end by 0 bases; junction bases not matched to a gene: 7. CDR3 length: 14 residues. CDR3 residues: CSGDRDVSTDTQYF. CDR3 coding DNA: TGCAGTGGCGACAGGGATGTAAGCACAGATACGCAGTATTTT.

This clonotype has ten or more counts. The chain links TRBV20-1 to TRBJ2-7; TRBD2 is a possible D gene (6 bases). Germline CDR1 reads DFQATT; CDR2 reads SNEGSKA (reference sequence). V dropped 5 bases and J dropped 4 bases, with 12 bases sitting between them. The CDR3 loop spans 12 amino acids. The CDR3 DNA reads TGCAGTGCTTACCGGGAGAAATACGAGCAGTACTTC. It encodes CSAYREKYEQYF.

The V gene is TRBV20-1, the J gene TRBJ2-1; 9 bases are shared with TRBD2. Germline-derived CDR1 and CDR2 are DFQATT and SNEGSKA (reference sequence). V lost 4 bases, J lost 4 bases, and 5 bases stayed unmatched. The CDR3 length is 14 residues. The CDR3 is CSATQTSGYNEQFF. The CDR3 region has the DNA TGCAGTGCTACTCAGACTAGCGGTTACAATGAGCAGTTCTTC.

This chain links TRBV6-6 with TRBJ2-5; no clear D gene. The CDR3 loop spans 13 amino acids. With 0 bases removed from V and 2 bases from J, the gap between germline ends came to 4 bases. The germline V gene encodes CDR1 MNHNY and CDR2 SVGAGI (reference sequence). The CDR3 DNA reads as TGTGCCAGCAGTTACTCGCGTCAAGAGACCCAGTACTTC. This gives the protein CASSYSRQETQYF.

The chain recombines TRBV12-3 or TRBV12-4 with TRBJ1-2; the D gene is possibly TRBD1 (6 bases). The CDR3 has 15 amino acids. V was trimmed by 3 bases and J by 0 bases, leaving 11 bases between them. CDR3 sequence: CASSLRRGANYGYTF. For the CDR3, the DNA is TGTGCCAGCAGTTTGCGCAGGGGAGCTAACTATGGCTACACCTTC.

The rearrangement links TRBV4-2 to TRBJ2-2, with TRBD2 identical over 11 bases. CDR1 is LGHNA and CDR2 is YNFKEQ in the germline V gene. This CDR3 has 18 amino acids. V shed 3 bases and J 6 bases; nucleotides not matched to a gene: 12. CDR3 region: CASSHPTGLADHAGELFF. Written as DNA, the CDR3 is TGTGCCAGCAGCCATCCAACGGGACTAGCGGATCACGCCGGGGAGCTGTTTTTT.

This clonotype appeared a few times. The chain links TRBV5-1 to TRBJ2-5; 10 positions match TRBD1. The V and J ends lost 0 bases and 4 bases, in that order; junction bases with no gene match: 3. CDR1 is SGHRS, CDR2 YFSETQ, per germline. This CDR3 has 15 residues. CDR3 DNA: TGCGCCAGCAGCTTGGGACAGGGGGCCGTAGAGACCCAGTACTTC. Protein product: CASSLGQGAVETQYF.

This clonotype turned up a few times. The chain has TRBV20-1 and TRBJ2-3, with unresolved D. Germline V gene sequence: CDR1 DFQATT, CDR2 SNEGSKA (reference sequence). The CDR3 contains 13 residues. The ends were cut back, 1 base at V and 1 base at J, with 6 bases in the middle. CDR3 in DNA: TGCAGTGCTAGAGGGCTGGGCACAGATACGCAGTATTTT. This codes for CSARGLGTDTQYF.

J is TRBJ2-1 and V is TRBV11-2; perhaps D is TRBD1 or TRBD2 (6 bases each). CDR3 length equals 18 residues. Trimming removed 6 bases at V and 2 bases at J, with 23 bases between. Per the germline V gene, CDR1 is SGHAT and CDR2 is FQNNGV. In nucleotides, the CDR3 is TGTGCCAGCAGTAATAGTCGCTCTAGGGGGGTCACCTACAATGAGCAGTTCTTC. Its protein is CASSNSRSRGVTYNEQFF.

In regard to this clonotype: The conserved final phenylalanine or tryptophan is absent from the CDR3, which likely points to a read error. This chain connects TRBV20-1 to TRBJ1-2; no clear D gene. Germline V gene sequence: CDR1 DFQATT, CDR2 SNEGSKA (reference sequence). The V end was cut by 1 base, the J end by 6 bases, with 6 bases between. The CDR3 is made up of 11 amino acids. In DNA, the CDR3 is TGCAGTGCTAGAGGACCTCATGGCTACACCTTA. Translating gives CSARGPHGYTL.

The rearrangement uses TRBV12-3 or TRBV12-4 and TRBJ2-7; 8 bases are shared with TRBD2. The trim removed 6 bases at V and 5 bases at J, leaving 9 bases unmatched. CDR3 size: 14 residues. The CDR3 DNA sequence: TGTGCCAGCAGCGACGGGGGGGGGGCGAACGAGCAGTACTTC. It encodes CASSDGGGANEQYF.

This clonotype was seen more than once but under ten times. The J gene is TRBJ2-7, the V gene TRBV3-1; TRBD2 is a possible D gene (5 bases). V was shortened by 1 base and J by 7 bases, with 11 bases between the two germline ends. This CDR3 is 13 amino acids long. Looked up from germline, CDR1 is LGHDT and CDR2 is YNNKEL (reference sequence). CDR3 nucleotides: TGTGCCAGCAGCCAAGTTAGCGATTTGGAGCAGTACTTC. Translation gives CASSQVSDLEQYF.

The chain links TRBV6-1 to TRBJ1-2; weak D call: TRBD1 (6 bases). Germline V gene sequence: CDR1 MNHNS, CDR2 SASEGT. The CDR3 is 15 residues long. V was pared by 5 bases and J by 2 bases, with 15 bases between. CDR3 in amino acids: CASSTPGHQNYGYTF. As DNA, the CDR3 is TGTGCCAGCAGTACACCGGGACACCAGAACTATGGCTACACCTTC.

This clonotype was counted a few times. This chain uses TRBV20-1 with TRBJ2-1, with D possibly TRBD1 on 6 matching bases. CDR1 is DFQATT, CDR2 SNEGSKA, per germline (reference sequence). This CDR3 contains 16 residues. Trimming took off 0 bases at V and 7 bases at J, with 19 bases between the two ends. CDR3 residues: CSARDLRRGVGNEQFF. DNA for the CDR3: TGCAGTGCTAGAGACTTACGCAGGGGAGTGGGAAATGAGCAGTTCTTC.

The sample holds a few counts of this clonotype. V usage is TRBV20-1 and J usage is TRBJ2-3; no clear D. CDR3 length equals 12 residues. Germline V gene lookup returns CDR1 DFQATT and CDR2 SNEGSKA (reference sequence). The germline V and J ends were trimmed by 1 base and 1 base, with 3 bases remaining between them. The CDR3, as DNA: TGCAGTGCTAGAGTCGGCACAGATACGCAGTATTTT. It translates to CSARVGTDTQYF.

The V call is TRBV5-5, the J call TRBJ2-3, with D unresolved. Germline CDR1 and CDR2: SGHKS and YYEKEE (reference sequence). The length of the CDR3 is 15 residues. The ends were cut back, 4 bases at V and 2 bases at J, with 14 bases in the middle. CDR3 region: CASSRLVTDTDTQYF. CDR3 DNA: TGTGCCAGCAGCCGGCTCGTTACAGACACAGATACGCAGTATTTT. Full variable domain (rest looked up from reference TRBV5-5 and TRBJ2-3): DAGVTQSPTHLIKTRGQQVTLRCSPISGHKSVSWYQQVLGQGPQFIFQYYEKEERGRGNFPDRFSARQFPNYSSELNVNALLLGDSALYLCASSRLVTDTDTQYFGPGTRLTVL.

The chain combines TRBV29-1 with TRBJ1-4, with D unclear. The CDR3 spans 13 residues. The germline gives CDR1 SQVTM, CDR2 ANQGSEA. V lost 4 bases, J lost 8 bases, and 14 bases lay in between. The CDR3, as DNA: TGCAGCGTTGCGCTAAATACGTTCGAAAAACTGTTTTTT. Amino acids: CSVALNTFEKLFF. The full variable domain, its missing parts supplied by reference TRBV29-1 and TRBJ1-4, is SAVISQKPSRDICQRGTSLTIQCQVDSQVTMMFWYRQQPGQSLTLIATANQGSEATYESGFVIDKFPISRPNLTFSTLTVSNMSPEDSSIYLCSVALNTFEKLFFGSGTQLSVL.

This sequence joins TRBV20-1 and TRBJ2-1; no reliable D call. The germline V and J ends were trimmed by 0 bases and 9 bases, with 12 bases remaining between them. This CDR3 has 13 residues. From germline, CDR1 is DFQATT and CDR2 SNEGSKA (reference sequence). The CDR3 DNA sequence: TGCAGTGCTAGAGACTATTACAATTCTGAGCAGTTCTTC. Its protein product is CSARDYYNSEQFF.

This clonotype has more than one count but fewer than ten. The genes are TRBV5-1 and TRBJ2-5; D possibly corresponds to TRBD2 (6 bases). The V end was cut by 8 bases, the J end by 2 bases, with 13 bases between. The CDR3 has 13 residues. Germline V gene lookup returns CDR1 SGHRS and CDR2 YFSETQ. The DNA for the CDR3 is TGCGCCAGTACGAAGGGACTGCAAGAGACCCAGTACTTC. As protein: CASTKGLQETQYF.

This chain connects TRBV27 to TRBJ1-1; weak D call: TRBD1 (6 bases). The ends were cut back, 5 bases at V and 4 bases at J, with 23 bases in the middle. Germline-derived CDR1 and CDR2 are MNHEY and SMNVEV (reference sequence). This CDR3 spans 17 amino acids. CDR3 in DNA: TGTGCCAGCAGTACCTCACACTCAGGGGTGAGGGGCACTGAAGCTTTCTTT. It is translated as CASSTSHSGVRGTEAFF.

As for this clonotype: A much more abundant neighbour one base away suggests this may be a read error. The chain is built from TRBV12-3 or TRBV12-4 and TRBJ1-1; no clear D gene. V was shortened by 3 bases and J by 6 bases, with 2 bases between the two germline ends. CDR3 size: 10 residues. CDR3 in amino acids: CASSFSEAFF. The CDR3 DNA sequence: TGTGCCAGCAGTTTCTCTGAAGCTTTCTTT.

This clonotype was observed a handful of times. The chain links TRBV15 to TRBJ2-6; D is uncertain. Germline lookup yields CDR1 LNHNV and CDR2 YYDKDF (reference sequence). Trimming cost V 0 bases and J 0 bases, with 15 bases left between them. The CDR3 contains 19 residues. This CDR3 is CATSRDLEQYLSGANVLTF. The CDR3 DNA is TGTGCCACCAGCAGAGATTTGGAACAGTACCTCTCTGGGGCCAACGTCCTGACTTTC.

In its sample, this clonotype was seen many times. The genes are TRBV28 and TRBJ1-5; weak D call: TRBD1 (5 bases). The CDR3 covers 14 residues. V dropped 2 bases and J dropped 1 base, with 6 bases sitting between them. Per germline, CDR1 MDHEN and CDR2 SYDVKM. CDR3 coding DNA: TGTGCCAGCAGTTTACCAGGGAGCAATCAGCCCCAGCATTTT. This gives the protein CASSLPGSNQPQHF.

The rearrangement uses TRBV18 and TRBJ2-7; D is perhaps TRBD2 (12 bases). The V gene lost 4 bases and the J gene lost 4 bases, with 32 bases spanning the gap. Germline CDR1 and CDR2: KGHSH and LQKENI. The CDR3 is made up of 20 amino acids. CDR3 sequence reads: CASSLSRTSGTGGSSYEQYF. Written as DNA, the CDR3 is TGTGCCAGCTCACTGTCAAGGACTAGCGGGACAGGGGGGTCCTCATACGAGCAGTACTTC. Based on the CDR3 plus reference TRBV18 and TRBJ2-7, the full variable domain is NAGVMQNPRHLVRRRGQEARLRCSPMKGHSHVYWYRQLPEEGLKFMVYLQKENIIDESGMPKERFSAEFPKEGPSILRIQQVVRGDSAAYFCASSLSRTSGTGGSSYEQYFGPGTRLTVT.

This clonotype was observed at least ten times. This rearrangement joins TRBV5-1 to TRBJ2-5, with 7 bases identical to TRBD1. The length of the CDR3 is 15 residues. V lost 4 bases, J lost 2 bases, and 8 bases stayed unmatched. The germline V gene has CDR1 SGHRS and CDR2 YFSETQ. In DNA, the CDR3 is TGCGCCAGCAGCGTTACCGGGACAGAACAAGAGACCCAGTACTTC. Its protein product is CASSVTGTEQETQYF.

The chain joins TRBV7-9 to TRBJ1-6, with 7 bases lining up with TRBD1. Germline lookup yields CDR1 SEHNR and CDR2 FQNEAQ (reference sequence). The CDR3 contains 16 residues. Unmatched junction bases numbered 5, after V lost 2 bases and J lost 4 bases. The CDR3 DNA follows: TGTGCCAGCAGCTTAAAGGGGGCCAGTTATAATTCACCCCTCCACTTT. Residues: CASSLKGASYNSPLHF.

The chain combines TRBV18 with TRBJ2-7; D is ambiguous. The germline gives CDR1 KGHSH, CDR2 LQKENI. This CDR3 is built from 15 residues. Trimming took 6 bases from V and 0 from J, leaving 15 bases between them. CDR3 residues: CASSLQLDSSYEQYF. In DNA form, the CDR3 reads TGTGCCAGCTCCTTGCAGTTGGATAGCTCCTACGAGCAGTACTTC.

This clonotype was observed a handful of times. The V gene is TRBV18, the J gene TRBJ1-4; maybe TRBD1 (6 bases). CDR1 and CDR2 from the germline V gene are KGHSH and LQKENI. There are 14 residues in the CDR3. The ends were cut back, 6 bases at V and 8 bases at J, with 16 bases in the middle. The DNA for the CDR3 is TGTGCCAGCTCGAAGGACAGCCGCGGGGAAAAACTGTTTTTT. Translation gives CASSKDSRGEKLFF.

This clonotype has more than one count but fewer than ten. The rearrangement uses TRBV15 and TRBJ2-5, with a weak D call TRBD1 (5 bases). In germline, CDR1 is LNHNV, CDR2 YYDKDF (reference sequence). V shed 2 bases and J shed 4 bases, with 11 bases lying between them. The CDR3 is made up of 14 amino acids. The CDR3 coding sequence is TGTGCCACCAGCAGACAGGGCGTCAGAGAGACCCAGTACTTC. As protein: CATSRQGVRETQYF.

This clonotype turned up a few times. The CDR3 sequence is CASSPQEGETQYF. For the CDR3, the DNA is TGTGCCAGCTCACCTCAGGAGGGCGAGACCCAGTACTTC. J is TRBJ2-5 and V is TRBV18, with D perhaps matching TRBD2 (6 bases). Germline V gene sequence: CDR1 KGHSH, CDR2 LQKENI. The CDR3 sequence is 13 residues long. V lost 3 bases to trimming and J lost 5 bases, with 10 bases between them.

In this sample, this clonotype turned up a few times. The chain employs TRBV27 and TRBJ1-1; D not certain. Germline CDR1 reads MNHEY; CDR2 reads SMNVEV (reference sequence). The V end lost 0 bases, the J end lost 4 bases, and 9 bases lay between the germline ends. The CDR3 totals 14 residues. Here the CDR3 reads CASSLSRGITEAFF. In DNA, the CDR3 is TGTGCCAGCAGTTTATCGAGAGGGATCACTGAAGCTTTCTTT.